These T cell receptor beta chains were read from a single sample in a study of blood T cell repertoires in COVID-19. Generated by immunoSEQ multiplex PCR, the TCRdb table keeps only in-frame clones and is missing some. The sample contains fewer than 350,000 clones, 86% of which appear only once. Material for sequencing was peripheral blood. The source of these receptors is a woman in her 70s with COVID-19, enrolled during active disease. Both conserved end residues are part of each CDR3. Each record gives: J gene, D gene, V gene, clone size, CDR3 protein, CDR3 DNA. The D gene is left open where the match is weak. Only some rows state a clone size, as once, few, many or a class for expanded clones.

TRBJ2-3	TRBD1	TRBV24-1	-	CATSDRPGTGVDTQYF	TGTGCCACCAGTGATCGTCCCGGGACAGGGGTGGATACGCAGTATTTT
TRBJ1-1	-	TRBV6-4	-	CASLSRDSKGAFF	TGTGCCAGCCTATCTCGGGACTCCAAAGGAGCTTTCTTT
TRBJ2-3	-	TRBV21-1	-	CATKGTSGGTDTQYF	TGTGCCACCAAGGGGACTAGCGGGGGCACAGATACGCAGTATTTT
TRBJ1-4	TRBD1	TRBV5-1	-	CASSPGQGTTNEKLFF	TGCGCCAGCAGCCCCGGACAGGGAACAACTAATGAAAAACTGTTTTTT
TRBJ1-5	-	TRBV7-9	-	CASSLLGQPQHF	TGTGCCAGCAGCTTACTAGGTCAGCCCCAGCATTTT
TRBJ2-7	TRBD2	TRBV7-2	-	CASSLGLAAHYEQYF	TGTGCCAGCAGCCTCGGACTAGCGGCCCACTACGAGCAGTACTTC
TRBJ2-1	-	TRBV2	-	CASSNLQGPVGGEQFF	TGTGCCAGCAGCAATCTTCAGGGGCCAGTTGGTGGTGAGCAGTTCTTC
TRBJ1-5	-	TRBV6-2/TRBV6-3	-	CASSYLQTHQPQHF	TGTGCCAGCAGTTACTTACAAACCCATCAGCCCCAGCATTTT
TRBJ2-3	TRBD2	TRBV4-1	-	CASSPGGRGTDTQYF	TGCGCCAGCAGCCCGGGGGGGCGGGGCACAGATACGCAGTATTTT
TRBJ2-7	-	TRBV19	-	CASRRGGSYEQYF	TGTGCCAGTAGAAGGGGGGGTTCCTACGAGCAGTACTTC
TRBJ1-5	TRBD1	TRBV28	-	CASSEGAQSNQPQHF	TGTGCCAGCAGCGAGGGGGCTCAAAGCAATCAGCCCCAGCATTTT
TRBJ1-5	-	TRBV5-8	few	CASSLSYRLIGQPQHF	TGTGCCAGCAGCTTGAGTTACAGGTTGATAGGTCAGCCCCAGCATTTT
TRBJ1-5	-	TRBV19	-	CASTVSGNQPQHF	TGTGCCAGTACTGTATCAGGGAATCAGCCCCAGCATTTT
TRBJ2-3	-	TRBV18	-	CASSSVNTDTQYF	TGTGCCAGCTCTTCAGTGAACACAGATACGCAGTATTTT
TRBJ1-2	-	TRBV24-1	-	CATSETQGYGYTF	TGTGCCACCAGTGAAACGCAGGGCTATGGCTACACCTTC
TRBJ1-6	-	TRBV6-2/TRBV6-3	-	CASSYAGSPLHF	TGTGCCAGCAGCTATGCGGGTTCACCCCTCCACTTT